Following are 24 T cell receptor beta chains from one sample sequenced in a study of human T cells and chemical hapten exposure. Time point meaning: patch test 1, 2 weeks after DPC sensitization. Described treatment: therapeutic diphenylcyclopropenone sensitization with weekly scalp DPC. Each CDR3 protein gets one entry after TCRdb re-called the RACE reads with MiXCR. The table records 75,000 to 100,000 distinct CDR3 sequences, over 9.5% of them present only once. The sample here was whole blood, taken in connection with sensitization to the hapten diphenylcyclopropenone (DPC). The receptor source for this set is a man between 40 and 49 years old with alopecia areata. Some clones in this sample may be carry-over from other donors' samples.

This clonotype has a handful of counts. The chain joins TRBV7-9 to TRBJ1-1, with TRBD1 as a possible D gene (6 bases). V lost 6 bases to trimming and J lost 4 bases, with 12 bases between them. This CDR3 region has 13 residues. Germline V gene data show CDR1 as SEHNR and CDR2 as FQNEAQ (reference sequence). The CDR3 loop reads CASSRGTVTEAFF. CDR3 DNA: TGTGCCAGCAGTAGGGGGACTGTCACTGAAGCTTTCTTT.

This clonotype turned up a few times. This rearrangement joins TRBV30 to TRBJ2-1, with TRBD2 matching 7 bases. Germline CDR1 and CDR2: GTSNPN and SVGIG (reference sequence). Germline trimming cut 1 base from V and 7 bases from J; bases unmatched to any gene: 4. The CDR3 contains 13 residues. The CDR3 protein is CAWSAGTINEQFF. The DNA of the CDR3 is TGTGCCTGGAGTGCCGGGACTATTAATGAGCAGTTCTTC.

V gene TRBV7-9 combines with J gene TRBJ2-7; D is possibly TRBD1 or TRBD2 (6 bases each). There are 14 residues in the CDR3. V gave up 5 bases and J gave up 2 bases, with 13 bases separating them. CDR1 is SEHNR, CDR2 FQNEAQ, per germline (reference sequence). The CDR3 DNA follows: TGTGCCAGCAGCCGCGGGACACACGCCTACGAGCAGTACGTC. This translates into CASSRGTHAYEQYV.

V gene TRBV7-9 combines with J gene TRBJ1-5, with a weak D call TRBD1 (5 bases). Germline CDR1 and CDR2: SEHNR and FQNEAQ (reference sequence). With 2 bases removed from V and 1 base from J, the gap between germline ends came to 9 bases. The CDR3 covers 15 residues. The CDR3 DNA is TGTGCCAGCAGCTTATGGGGCGCCAGCAATCAGCCCCAGCATTTT. This gives the protein CASSLWGASNQPQHF.

V usage is TRBV11-2 and J usage is TRBJ2-7; D is perhaps TRBD2 (6 bases). CDR1 is SGHAT and CDR2 is FQNNGV in the germline V gene. Trimming removed 6 bases at V and 6 bases at J, with 18 bases between. The CDR3 consists of 14 residues. CDR3 residues: CASRGGGNPGEQYV. DNA of the CDR3: TGTGCCAGCAGGGGCGGCGGGAACCCTGGCGAGCAGTACGTC.

This clonotype was recorded at least ten times. The genes are TRBV20-1 and TRBJ2-5; possible D gene TRBD2, 6 bases. From germline, CDR1 is DFQATT and CDR2 SNEGSKA (reference sequence). The CDR3 is 14 residues long. Trimming shortened V by 3 bases and J by 1 base, and 12 bases separated the two germline ends. The CDR3 spells CSASIAASQETQYF. The CDR3 nucleotides read TGCAGTGCTAGTATAGCGGCCTCCCAAGAGACCCAGTACTTC.

Regarding this clonotype: Since a much larger clone is just one base distant, this may be a read error. The chain is built from TRBV29-1 and TRBJ2-3; D is unresolved. This CDR3 has 14 residues. The germline gives CDR1 SQVTM, CDR2 ANQGSEA. Trimming cost V 5 bases and J 4 bases, with 16 bases left between them. DNA of the CDR3: TGCAGCGTTAAGCTGCCTAACAGCGCAGATACGCAGTATTTT. Protein product: CSVKLPNSADTQYF.

The V gene is TRBV29-1, the J gene TRBJ2-2; TRBD2 matches at 10 bases. V lost 7 bases, J lost 5 bases, and 10 bases stayed unmatched. The CDR3 consists of 15 residues. Germline V CDR1 and CDR2: SQVTM, ANQGSEA. The CDR3: CSALTGLAFTGELFF. In nucleotides, the CDR3 is TGCAGCGCCTTAACGGGACTAGCGTTTACCGGGGAGCTGTTTTTT.

Regarding this clonotype: Its ends do not fully match the called genes, so a read error is possible. The chain joins TRBV7-9 to TRBJ1-1, with 9 bases that match TRBD1. The germline V gene encodes CDR1 SEHNR and CDR2 FQNEAQ (reference sequence). CDR3 length: 13 amino acids. CDR3 in amino acids: CASSLGQGTEAFF. CDR3 coding DNA: TGTGCCAGCAGTTTAGGACAGGGGACTGAAGCTTTCTTT.

There are a few counts of this clonotype. The chain joins TRBV5-4 to TRBJ2-3; TRBD2 matches 9 bases. The germline V gene encodes CDR1 SGHNT and CDR2 YYREEE (reference sequence). This CDR3 spans 17 amino acids. The V segment lost 4 bases and the J segment 6 bases; nucleotides outside the gene matches: 15. CDR3 DNA sequence: TGTGCCAGCAGCAAGCCAAGCGGGAGGCTTACTGGGGATACGCAGTATTTT. Amino acids: CASSKPSGRLTGDTQYF.

This chain uses TRBV27 with TRBJ1-6; 10 nucleotides align to TRBD1. Germline V CDR1 and CDR2: MNHEY, SMNVEV (reference sequence). V lost 1 base and J lost 6; bases outside the gene matches: 6. The CDR3 contains 17 residues. CDR3 protein: CASSLFPGQGFNSPLHF. The CDR3 DNA reads TGTGCCAGCAGTTTATTCCCGGGACAGGGGTTTAATTCACCCCTCCACTTT.

The chain links TRBV28 to TRBJ1-3; D not resolved. Per germline, CDR1 MDHEN and CDR2 SYDVKM. The V end was cut by 6 bases, the J end by 2 bases, with 11 bases between. The CDR3 is 14 amino acids. CDR3 sequence reads: CASSFARTGNTIYF. The CDR3 nucleotides are TGTGCCAGCAGCTTCGCCAGGACTGGAAACACCATATATTTT.

The V call is TRBV5-1, the J call TRBJ2-3; the match to TRBD2 covers 10 bases. Trimming cost V 3 bases and J 6 bases; bases outside gene matches: 7. This CDR3 has 15 residues. Germline V gene sequence: CDR1 SGHRS, CDR2 YFSETQ. CDR3 DNA sequence: TGCGCCAGCAGCTCGAGCGGGAGGGCCTTGGATACGCAGTATTTT. This sequence encodes CASSSSGRALDTQYF. The full variable domain, its missing parts supplied by reference TRBV5-1 and TRBJ2-3, is KAGVTQTPRYLIKTRGQQVTLSCSPISGHRSVSWYQQTPGQGLQFLFEYFSETQRNKGNFPGRFSGRQFSNSRSEMNVSTLELGDSALYLCASSSSGRALDTQYFGPGTRLTVL.

A few counts support this clonotype. V usage is TRBV25-1 and J usage is TRBJ1-1, with TRBD1 matching over 10 bases. Germline loops: CDR1 MGHDK, CDR2 SYGVNS. The CDR3 extends over 16 amino acids. The J segment lost 3 bases and the V segment lost 4 bases, leaving 8 bases of the junction unmatched. CDR3 protein: CASSGGQGVWYTEAFF. The CDR3 region has the DNA TGTGCCAGCAGTGGAGGACAGGGGGTATGGTACACTGAAGCTTTCTTT. Together with reference TRBV25-1 and TRBJ1-1, the CDR3 gives the full variable domain: EADIYQTPRYLVIGTGKKITLECSQTMGHDKMYWYQQDPGMELHLIHYSYGVNSTEKGDLSSESTVSRIRTEHFPLTLESARPSHTSQYLCASSGGQGVWYTEAFFGQGTRLTVV.

The chain couples TRBV7-8 to TRBJ1-2; the D is unclear. Trimming left V 1 base short and J 0 bases short, with 9 bases between. Germline CDR1 SGHVS, CDR2 FQNEAQ. The CDR3 totals 15 residues. The CDR3 spells CASSLERIANYGYTF. CDR3 DNA: TGTGCCAGCAGCTTAGAACGGATAGCTAACTATGGCTACACCTTC. Drawing the rest from reference TRBV7-8 and TRBJ1-2, the complete variable domain is GAGVSQSPRYKVAKRGQDVALRCDPISGHVSLFWYQQALGQGPEFLTYFQNEAQLDKSGLPSDRFFAERPEGSVSTLKIQRTQQEDSAVYLCASSLERIANYGYTFGSGTRLTVV.

This clonotype was detected only a few times. This chain uses TRBV20-1 with TRBJ1-5, with TRBD1 matching over 8 bases. Germline V gene lookup returns CDR1 DFQATT and CDR2 SNEGSKA (reference sequence). The CDR3 runs 15 residues. V gave up 6 bases and J gave up 5 bases; unmatched junction bases: 12. The CDR3 bases are TGCAGTGCCGCGAAGGGACAGACAGGGGATCAGCCCCAGCATTTT. Translating gives CSAAKGQTGDQPQHF.

This clonotype came up many times. V gene TRBV7-8 combines with J gene TRBJ2-7; 8 bases line up with TRBD1. V was pared by 5 bases and J by 5 bases, with 8 bases of the junction left unmatched. This CDR3 comprises 14 residues. Germline V gene sequence: CDR1 SGHVS, CDR2 FQNEAQ. CDR3 loop: CASSPDRGVNEQYV. The CDR3 nucleotides read TGTGCCAGCAGCCCAGACAGGGGTGTGAACGAGCAGTACGTC.

This clonotype turned up a few times. The CDR3 reads CASSYWGQEALTQYF. The DNA of the CDR3 is TGTGCCAGCAGTTATTGGGGACAGGAGGCATTGACCCAGTACTTC. The chain combines TRBV6-2 or TRBV6-3 with TRBJ2-5, with TRBD1 matching 8 bases. CDR1 is MNHEY and CDR2 is SVGEGT in the germline V gene. Trimming took 3 bases from V and 7 from J; bases not matched to a gene: 10. The CDR3 has 15 amino acids.

In this sample, this clonotype turned up a few times. This sequence joins TRBV5-1 and TRBJ1-1; tentative D call: TRBD1 (5 bases). This CDR3 spans 13 amino acids. Trimming took off 5 bases at V and 6 bases at J, with 14 bases between the two ends. The germline CDR1 and CDR2 sequences are SGHRS and YFSETQ. The chain's CDR3 is CASRDQGKSEAFF. As DNA, the CDR3 is TGCGCCAGCAGAGATCAGGGAAAATCTGAAGCTTTCTTT.

This rearrangement joins TRBV18 to TRBJ1-3; possibly TRBD1 for D (5 bases). Germline V gene sequence: CDR1 KGHSH, CDR2 LQKENI. With 3 bases removed from V and 2 bases from J, the gap between germline ends came to 11 bases. This CDR3 contains 15 residues. In nucleotides, the CDR3 is TGTGCCAGCTCACCGGGGGACGGGCCTGGAAACACCATATATTTT. Protein sequence: CASSPGDGPGNTIYF.

The rearrangement joins TRBV3-1 to TRBJ1-5, with D hard to call. The CDR3 is made up of 15 amino acids. The ends were cut back, 4 bases at V and 2 bases at J, with 12 bases in the middle. Germline V gives CDR1 LGHDT, CDR2 YNNKEL (reference sequence). CDR3 protein: CASSPARSGNQPQHF. The CDR3 region has the DNA TGTGCCAGCAGCCCGGCTCGTTCGGGCAATCAGCCCCAGCATTTT.

The rearrangement joins TRBV2 to TRBJ2-3; unclear D gene. There are 12 residues in the CDR3. CDR1 and CDR2 (germline): SNHLY, FYNNEI. V dropped 4 bases and J dropped 6 bases, with 8 bases sitting between them. CDR3 DNA sequence: TGTGCCAGCAGTGGGGCGACCGATACGCAGTATTTT. This gives the protein CASSGATDTQYF.

This clonotype was seen repeatedly, ten times or more. The gene calls are TRBV7-2 and TRBJ2-3; TRBD2 aligns across 10 bases. The CDR3 runs to 15 residues. V was clipped by 1 base and J by 5 bases; unmatched bases: 3. The germline gives CDR1 SGHTA, CDR2 FQGNSA. CDR3 DNA: TGTGCCAGCAGCTTAGGGCTAGCGGGAGTAGATACGCAGTATTTT. Encoded protein: CASSLGLAGVDTQYF.

V gene TRBV19 combines with J gene TRBJ1-5; D uncertain. CDR3 length equals 14 residues. Trimming removed 6 bases at V and 9 bases at J, with 18 bases between. The germline CDR1 and CDR2 sequences are LNHDA and SQIVND (reference sequence). CDR3 sequence (DNA): TGTGCCAGTAGAGACGTCGCCCTCTTGGGGCCCCAGCATTTT. Translated, it gives CASRDVALLGPQHF.